The clone carrying this T cell receptor (beta chain) occurred many times. Its antigen is unidentified. The data stem from a study of T-cell reconstitution after alpha-beta-depleted transplantation in children. Study-wide results and limits: Several patients had high TCRbeta diversity at day 60; it came from surviving recipient T cells and thymic progenitors.

Unique molecular identifiers were incorporated when the TCRbeta library was constructed. Each CDR3 protein gets one entry after TCRdb re-called the PCR reads with MiXCR. The sample holds a few hundred thousand distinct CDR3 sequences; roughly 13% are singletons and the top ten take 2.2%. From germline, CDR1 is SGHAT and CDR2 FQNNGV. This CDR3 comprises 15 residues. Trimming took off 8 bases at V and 5 bases at J, with 21 bases between the two ends. The clonotype was recovered from a male patient between 10 and 17 years old who had a stem cell transplant for acute myeloid leukemia, so the T cells may come from the graft donor. The chain is built from TRBV11-2 and TRBJ1-1; D not resolved. The specimen comprised PBMCs, mostly from graft donor cells, sampled 360 days after TCRalphabeta/CD19-depleted stem cell transplant. The CDR3 sequence is CASGSVGIGRTEAFF. CDR3 bases: TGTGCCAGCGGATCGGTTGGGATTGGTAGAACTGAAGCTTTCTTT.